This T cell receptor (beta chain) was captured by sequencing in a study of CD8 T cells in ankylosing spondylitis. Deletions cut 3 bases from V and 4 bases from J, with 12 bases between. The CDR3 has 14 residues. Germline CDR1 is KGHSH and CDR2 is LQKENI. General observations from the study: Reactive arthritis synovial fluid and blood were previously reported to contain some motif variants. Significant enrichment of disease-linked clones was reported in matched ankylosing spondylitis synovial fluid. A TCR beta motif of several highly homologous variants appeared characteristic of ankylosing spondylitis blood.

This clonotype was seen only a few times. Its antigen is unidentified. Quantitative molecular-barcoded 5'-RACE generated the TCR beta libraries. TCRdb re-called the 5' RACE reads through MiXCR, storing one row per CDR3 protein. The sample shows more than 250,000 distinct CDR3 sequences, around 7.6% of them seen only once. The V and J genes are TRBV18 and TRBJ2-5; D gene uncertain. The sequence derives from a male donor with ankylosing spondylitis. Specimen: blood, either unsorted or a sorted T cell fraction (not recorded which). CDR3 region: CASSPEKGRETQYF. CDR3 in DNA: TGTGCCAGCTCACCGGAGAAAGGAAGAGAGACCCAGTACTTC.